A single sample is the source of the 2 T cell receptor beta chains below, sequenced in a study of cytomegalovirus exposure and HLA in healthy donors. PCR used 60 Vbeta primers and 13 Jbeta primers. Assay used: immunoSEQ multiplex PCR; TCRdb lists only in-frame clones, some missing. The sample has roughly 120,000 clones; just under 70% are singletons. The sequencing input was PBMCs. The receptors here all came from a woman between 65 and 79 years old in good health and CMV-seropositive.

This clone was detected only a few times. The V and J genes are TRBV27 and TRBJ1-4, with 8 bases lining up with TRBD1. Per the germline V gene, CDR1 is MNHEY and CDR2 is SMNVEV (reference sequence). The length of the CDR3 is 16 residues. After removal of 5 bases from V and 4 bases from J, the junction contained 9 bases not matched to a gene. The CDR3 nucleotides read TGTGCCAGCAGTGCATGGACAGGGTTAGGTAATGAAAAACTGTTTTTT. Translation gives CASSAWTGLGNEKLFF.

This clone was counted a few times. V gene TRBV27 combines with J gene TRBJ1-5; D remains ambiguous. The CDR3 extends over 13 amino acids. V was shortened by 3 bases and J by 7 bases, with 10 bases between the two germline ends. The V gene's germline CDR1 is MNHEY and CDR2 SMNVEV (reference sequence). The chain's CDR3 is CASSFLGGQPQHF. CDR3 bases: TGTGCCAGCAGTTTTCTCGGAGGGCAGCCCCAGCATTTT.